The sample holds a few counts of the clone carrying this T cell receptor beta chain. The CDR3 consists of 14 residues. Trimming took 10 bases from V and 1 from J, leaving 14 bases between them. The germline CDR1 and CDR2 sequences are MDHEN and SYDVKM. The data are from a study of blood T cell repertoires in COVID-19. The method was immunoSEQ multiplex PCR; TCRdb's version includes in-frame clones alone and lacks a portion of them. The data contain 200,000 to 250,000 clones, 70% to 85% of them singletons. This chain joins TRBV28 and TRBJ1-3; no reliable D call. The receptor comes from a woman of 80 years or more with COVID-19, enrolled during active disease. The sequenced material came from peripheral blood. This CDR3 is CATLFRGSGNTIYF. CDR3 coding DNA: TGTGCCACCCTATTCCGAGGGTCTGGAAACACCATATATTTT.